This TCR beta chain was recovered during a study of monozygotic twins with inflammatory bowel disease. General observations from the study: Patients with IBD had less TCRbeta diversity (inverse Simpson) than their healthy co-twins.

Reprocessing the 5' RACE reads, TCRdb reports a single entry for every CDR3 protein and omits DNA. The table lists some 170,000 distinct CDR3 sequences, with approximately 3% in the top ten. Germline loops: CDR1 SGHNT, CDR2 YYREEE (reference sequence). CDR3 length: 16 residues. On this clonotype itself: What it recognizes is unknown.

The receptor's source is a human donor with ulcerative colitis or Crohn's disease, or a healthy co-twin of an affected twin (not recorded which). The chain has TRBV5-4 and TRBJ1-6. Sequencing used blood. The CDR3 sequence: CASSSIEEGDNSPLHF. Drawing the rest from reference TRBV5-4 and TRBJ1-6, the complete variable domain is ETGVTQSPTHLIKTRGQQVTLRCSSQSGHNTVSWYQQALGQGPQFIFQYYREEENGRGNFPPRFSGLQFPNYSSELNVNALELDDSALYLCASSSIEEGDNSPLHFGNGTRLTVT.